These T cell receptor beta chains were read from a single sample in a study of identifying expanded T cells in peripheral blood. Generated by immunoSEQ multiplex PCR, the TCRdb table keeps only in-frame clones and is missing some. The table has 110,000 or so clones, 88% seen once. The sequencing sample was made of blood. Receptors originate from a person aged 18 to 75 in good health. The CDR3 runs from the conserved cysteine through the conserved F or W. A D gene is named only where the DNA matches it firmly. The listing skips clone size in some rows; elsewhere it reads once, few, many or a size class.

V gene,clone size,J gene,D gene,CDR3 protein,CDR3 DNA
TRBV10-3,.,TRBJ2-5,.,CATRRPQETQYF,TGTGCCACCCGACGGCCTCAAGAGACCCAGTACTTC
TRBV10-3,.,TRBJ2-3,.,CAISGSGPTNTQYF,TGTGCCATCAGTGGTAGCGGACCGACCAATACGCAGTATTTT
TRBV27,once,TRBJ1-5,TRBD1,CASSLSFVGTGVQPQHF,TGTGCCAGCAGTTTATCTTTCGTCGGGACAGGGGTGCAGCCCCAGCATTTT
TRBV12-5,.,TRBJ1-2,.,CASGPTVYGYTF,TGTGCTAGTGGTCCGACAGTTTATGGCTACACCTTC
TRBV27,.,TRBJ2-1,TRBD2,CASSLEIAGVREQFF,TGTGCCAGCAGTTTGGAAATAGCGGGGGTCAGAGAGCAGTTCTTC
TRBV4-1,.,TRBJ1-2,.,CASSQVGAGFMAGYTF,TGCGCCAGCAGCCAAGTAGGGGCAGGGTTCATGGCGGGCTACACCTTC
TRBV28,.,TRBJ2-7,.,CASSSPREQYF,TGTGCCAGCAGTTCCCCACGAGAGCAGTACTTC
TRBV6-8,.,TRBJ2-7,TRBD1,CASRPLWDRESEQYF,TGTGCCAGCAGGCCATTGTGGGACAGGGAATCCGAGCAGTACTTC
TRBV6-5,few,TRBJ1-6,.,CASSSQENSPLHF,TGTGCCAGCAGTTCACAAGAGAATTCACCCCTCCACTTT
TRBV27,few,TRBJ2-7,.,CASRGPRQGGYEQYF,TGTGCCAGCAGAGGCCCGAGACAGGGAGGCTACGAGCAGTACTTC
TRBV29-1,.,TRBJ1-1,.,CSASGQVNTEAFF,TGCAGCGCCTCGGGACAAGTGAACACTGAAGCTTTCTTT
TRBV5-1,once,TRBJ2-3,.,CASSFTKTTDTQYF,TGCGCCAGCAGCTTTACGAAAACCACAGATACGCAGTATTTT
TRBV9,.,TRBJ2-3,TRBD2,CASSARLAGTSTDTQYF,TGTGCCAGCAGCGCCAGACTAGCGGGAACTTCCACAGATACGCAGTATTTT
TRBV18,.,TRBJ2-7,.,CASSPSDTGTSHEQYF,TGTGCCAGCTCACCTAGCGATACCGGGACCTCCCACGAGCAGTACTTC
TRBV19,.,TRBJ2-5,.,CASSIGGLQETQYF,TGTGCCAGTAGTATTGGGGGGCTCCAAGAGACCCAGTACTTC
TRBV27,.,TRBJ1-2,.,CASSLTRYYGYTF,TGTGCCAGCAGTTTAACGAGATACTATGGCTACACCTTC
TRBV19,.,TRBJ1-5,.,CASSIPNQPQHF,TGTGCCAGTAGTATTCCCAATCAGCCCCAGCATTTT
TRBV6-6,.,TRBJ2-6,.,CASSLTDYSGANVLTF,TGTGCCAGCAGCCTGACAGATTACTCTGGGGCCAACGTCCTGACTTTC
TRBV18,.,TRBJ1-1,.,CASSPTQGIEAFF,TGTGCCAGCTCACCAACCCAAGGTATTGAAGCTTTCTTT
TRBV7-6,.,TRBJ2-6,.,CASSLGPHESGANVLTF,TGTGCCAGCAGCTTAGGGCCCCATGAGTCTGGGGCCAACGTCCTGACTTTC
TRBV11-3,.,TRBJ2-1,TRBD1,CASSLHGTEDNEQFF,TGTGCCAGCAGCTTACACGGGACAGAAGACAATGAGCAGTTCTTC
TRBV5-1,.,TRBJ1-6,TRBD1,CASSLVDRGASPLHF,TGCGCCAGCAGCTTGGTTGACAGGGGAGCTTCACCCCTCCACTTT
TRBV6-4,.,TRBJ1-1,TRBD1,CASSPQQGATEAFF,TGTGCCAGCAGTCCTCAACAGGGGGCCACTGAAGCTTTCTTT
TRBV18,.,TRBJ2-5,.,CASSLDRSGGTQYF,TGTGCCAGCTCACTAGACAGGTCTGGGGGGACCCAGTACTTC
TRBV29-1,.,TRBJ2-7,.,CSVGSGTGGEQYF,TGCAGCGTTGGCAGCGGGACAGGAGGTGAGCAGTACTTC
TRBV7-6,.,TRBJ1-4,.,CASSRTGYNEKLFF,TGTGCCAGCAGCCGCACAGGGTATAATGAAAAACTGTTTTTT
TRBV7-2,few,TRBJ1-1,.,CASSLGLANTEAFF,TGTGCCAGCAGCTTAGGATTGGCGAACACTGAAGCTTTCTTT
TRBV11-2,once,TRBJ2-2,TRBD1,CASSFETGAHGELFF,TGTGCCAGCAGCTTTGAGACAGGGGCCCATGGGGAGCTGTTTTTT
TRBV5-4,.,TRBJ1-1,.,CASSPGRGSMNTEAFF,TGTGCCAGCAGCCCAGGAAGGGGTAGCATGAACACTGAAGCTTTCTTT
TRBV18,.,TRBJ2-2,.,CASSLRSPPTGTGELFF,TGTGCCAGCTCACTAAGGAGCCCACCAACTGGCACCGGGGAGCTGTTTTTT
TRBV11-2,.,TRBJ1-2,.,CASSSPVSGANYGYTF,TGTGCCAGCAGCTCTCCTGTATCAGGGGCTAACTATGGCTACACCTTC
TRBV7-8,.,TRBJ2-7,TRBD1,CASNDRGLSYEQYF,TGTGCCAGCAACGACAGGGGCTTGTCCTACGAGCAGTACTTC
TRBV30,.,TRBJ2-1,.,CAWMNYNEQFF,TGTGCCTGGATGAACTATAACGAGCAGTTCTTC
TRBV30,few,TRBJ1-6,.,CAWSVPQGSTPLHF,TGTGCCTGGAGTGTCCCCCAGGGAAGCACACCCCTCCACTTT
TRBV4-2,.,TRBJ2-7,TRBD2,CASSQDVLAGGPLGYEQYF,TGTGCCAGCAGCCAAGATGTCTTAGCGGGAGGGCCGTTGGGGTACGAGCAGTACTTC